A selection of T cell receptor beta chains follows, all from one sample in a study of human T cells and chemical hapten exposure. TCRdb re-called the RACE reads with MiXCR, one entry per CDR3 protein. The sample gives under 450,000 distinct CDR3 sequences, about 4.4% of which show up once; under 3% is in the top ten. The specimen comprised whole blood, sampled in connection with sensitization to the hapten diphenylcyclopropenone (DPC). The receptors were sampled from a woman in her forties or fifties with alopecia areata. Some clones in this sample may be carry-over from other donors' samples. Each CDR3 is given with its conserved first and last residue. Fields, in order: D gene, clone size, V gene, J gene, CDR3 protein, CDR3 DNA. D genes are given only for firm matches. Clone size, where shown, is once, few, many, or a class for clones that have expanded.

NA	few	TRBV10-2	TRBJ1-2	CASSEAGFGYTF	TGCGCCAGCAGTGAGGCGGGGTTTGGCTACACCTTC
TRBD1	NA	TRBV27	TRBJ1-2	CASSSWGQGNDYGYTF	TGTGCCAGCAGTTCATGGGGACAGGGGAACGACTATGGCTACACCTTC
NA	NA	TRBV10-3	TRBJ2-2	CAISDVLYGELFF	TGTGCCATCAGTGATGTCCTATACGGGGAGCTGTTTTTT
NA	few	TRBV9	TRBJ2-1	CASSAEVQGGEQFF	TGTGCCAGCAGCGCCGAGGTACAGGGCGGAGAGCAGTTCTTC
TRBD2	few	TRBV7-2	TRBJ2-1	CASSLVVAGDRREQFF	TGTGCCAGCAGCCTAGTGGTAGCGGGAGATCGACGGGAGCAGTTCTTC
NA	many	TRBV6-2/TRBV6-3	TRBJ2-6	CATRDPGANVLTF	TGTGCCACCAGAGACCCTGGGGCCAACGTCCTGACTTTC
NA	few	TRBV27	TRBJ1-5	CASSLPGVNQPQHF	TGTGCCAGCAGTTTACCGGGGGTGAATCAGCCCCAGCATTTT
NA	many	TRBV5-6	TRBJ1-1	CASTHLSRGLNFAEAFF	TGTGCCAGCACCCACCTAAGCAGGGGCCTAAATTTCGCTGAAGCTTTCTTT
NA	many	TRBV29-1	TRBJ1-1	CSVEKGTNTEAFF	TGCAGCGTTGAAAAGGGGACGAACACTGAAGCTTTCTTT
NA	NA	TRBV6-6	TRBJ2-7	CATWGNEQYF	TGTGCCACCTGGGGGAACGAGCAGTACTTC
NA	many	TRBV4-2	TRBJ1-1	CASSQEALVLAGPEGAFF	TGTGCCAGCAGCCAAGAGGCCCTCGTCCTGGCCGGCCCGGAGGGAGCTTTCTTT
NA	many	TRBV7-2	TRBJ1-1	CASSLEGAGGTEAFF	TGTGCCAGCAGCTTAGAAGGGGCTGGCGGCACTGAAGCTTTCTTT
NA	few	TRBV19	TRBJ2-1	CASRFRSSYNEQFF	TGTGCCAGTAGATTCAGGAGCTCCTACAATGAGCAGTTCTTC
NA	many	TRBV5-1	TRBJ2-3	CASSLAVSTDTQYF	TGCGCCAGCAGCTTGGCGGTGAGCACAGATACGCAGTATTTT
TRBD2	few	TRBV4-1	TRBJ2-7	CASSQGTSYYYEQYF	TGCGCCAGCAGCCAAGGGACTAGCTATTACTACGAGCAGTACTTC
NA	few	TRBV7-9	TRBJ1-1	CASSSLVPEAFF	TGTGCCAGCAGCTCCTTAGTCCCTGAAGCTTTCTTT
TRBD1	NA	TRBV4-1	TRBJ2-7	CASSPTPGTGSSYEQYF	TGCGCCAGCAGCCCAACACCCGGGACAGGTAGCTCCTACGAGCAGTACTTC
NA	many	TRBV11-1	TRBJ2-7	CASSFYSYEQYF	TGTGCCAGCAGCTTCTACAGCTACGAGCAGTACTTC
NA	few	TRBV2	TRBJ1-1	CASSDDSNTEAFF	TGTGCCAGCAGTGACGACAGTAACACTGAAGCTTTCTTT
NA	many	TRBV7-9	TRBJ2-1	CASSLGGTDISYNEQFF	TGTGCCAGCAGCTTAGGCGGGACAGATATTTCTTACAATGAGCAGTTCTTC
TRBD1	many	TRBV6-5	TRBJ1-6	CASGDGQGRSPLHF	TGTGCCAGTGGTGATGGACAGGGACGTTCACCCCTCCACTTT
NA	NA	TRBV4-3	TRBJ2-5	CASSHGDSRETQYF	TGCGCCAGCAGCCACGGGGACTCGCGAGAGACCCAGTACTTC
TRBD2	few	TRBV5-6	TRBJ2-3	CASSLGLSGVITDTQYF	TGTGCCAGCAGCTTGGGACTAAGCGGGGTGATCACAGATACGCAGTATTTT
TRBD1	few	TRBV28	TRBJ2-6	CASGPGTGVPGANVLTF	TGTGCCAGCGGCCCCGGGACAGGCGTTCCGGGGGCCAACGTCCTGACTTTC
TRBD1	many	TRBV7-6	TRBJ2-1	CASSLSPRDRLNNEQFF	TGTGCCAGCAGCTTAAGTCCCCGGGACAGGTTAAACAATGAGCAGTTCTTC
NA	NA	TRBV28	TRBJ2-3	CASSRTGTFTDTQYF	TGTGCCAGCAGCCGAACCGGGACATTCACAGATACGCAGTATTTT
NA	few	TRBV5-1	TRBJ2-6	CASSPGTYGGSGANVLTF	TGCGCCAGCAGCCCCGGGACCTACGGCGGCTCTGGGGCCAACGTCCTGACTTTC
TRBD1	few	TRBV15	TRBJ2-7	CATHPGGTGYYEQYF	TGTGCCACGCATCCAGGTGGGACAGGGTACTACGAGCAGTACTTC
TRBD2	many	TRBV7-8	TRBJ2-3	CASTLVGLAGTDTQYF	TGTGCCAGCACCCTAGTAGGGCTAGCGGGCACAGATACGCAGTATTTT
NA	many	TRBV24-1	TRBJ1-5	CATKNQGWWPQHF	TGTGCCACCAAGAACCAGGGGTGGTGGCCCCAGCATTTT
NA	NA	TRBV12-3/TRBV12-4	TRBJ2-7	CASSSAVRTYEQYF	TGTGCCAGCAGTTCTGCTGTCAGAACCTACGAGCAGTACTTC
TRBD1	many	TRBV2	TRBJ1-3	CASSGDRGLWYTIYF	TGTGCCAGCAGCGGCGACAGGGGGCTTTGGTACACCATATATTTT
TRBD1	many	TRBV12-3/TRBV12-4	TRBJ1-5	CASSPTGDIQPQHF	TGTGCCAGCAGCCCAACAGGGGATATTCAGCCCCAGCATTTT